This paragraph reports one T cell receptor beta chain. Germline CDR1 MNHEY, CDR2 SMNVEV (reference sequence). With 8 bases removed from V and 0 bases from J, the gap between germline ends came to 13 bases. The CDR3 contains 14 residues. This sample is drawn from a study of shared clonotypes between healthy human individuals. Naive CD8 cells comprised CD45RO-negative, CCR7-positively selected cells, excluding terminally differentiated effector memory CD45RA+ cells. The method was immunoSEQ multiplex PCR; TCRdb's version includes in-frame clones alone and lacks a portion of them. The sample lists about 2 million clones, about 95% seen once, with 0.85% to 1.3% in the top ten.

This chain uses TRBV27 with TRBJ1-1; D gene ambiguous. Sequenced input: naive CD8+ T cells sorted from blood. The sequence was collected from a man aged 18 to 35 in good health. DNA of the CDR3: TGTGCCAGCGCATCCAGGCTCATGAACACTGAAGCTTTCTTT. This gives the protein CASASRLMNTEAFF.